Following are 4 T cell receptor beta chains from one sample sequenced in a study of T cell clonality in common variable immunodeficiency. Only in-frame clones appear in the TCRdb table, and some are missing; sequencing was by immunoSEQ multiplex PCR. The sample yields some 38,000 clones, without any singletons. The sequencing sample was made of peripheral blood mononuclear cells. The source of these receptors is a person between 18 and 69 years old in good health.

This clone was recorded at least ten times. The read is 3 residues too short to cover the CDR3 end, so that end is filled in from the germline J gene. V is TRBV20-1 and J is TRBJ2-5; no clear D gene. The CDR3 length is 13 residues. The V end lost 0 bases, the J end lost 2 bases, and 7 bases lay between the germline ends. Germline CDR1 and CDR2: DFQATT and SNEGSKA (reference sequence). The DNA read from the CDR3 is TGCAGTGCTAGAGATGAGGTGCAAGAGACC. Amino acid sequence: CSARDEVQET. The complete CDR3 reads CSARDEVQETQYF.

This clone was picked up many times. The read terminates 3 residues before the CDR3 end, so the remaining end is supplied by the germline J gene. The V call is TRBV5-1, the J call TRBJ2-5, with TRBD2 matching over 8 bases. CDR1 SGHRS and CDR2 YFSETQ come from the germline V gene. With V trimmed by 0 bases and J by 5 bases, 6 bases remained unmatched. The length of the CDR3 is 15 residues. The covered CDR3 bases are TGCGCCAGCAGCTTGGGATTAACTAGCGGTGAGACC. Protein product: CASSLGLTSGET. The full CDR3 is CASSLGLTSGETQYF.

This clone was picked up many times. With the read ending 3 residues before the CDR3 end, the germline J gene is used to fill in that end. This chain connects TRBV20-1 to TRBJ1-5, with 9 bases that match TRBD1. Germline V gene sequence: CDR1 DFQATT, CDR2 SNEGSKA (reference sequence). After removal of 6 bases from V and 5 bases from J, the junction contained 5 bases not matched to a gene. The CDR3 has 13 residues. The CDR3: CSAGDREYQPQHF. The sequenced CDR3 bases are TGCAGTGCAGGGGACAGGGAGTATCAGCCC.

This clone has a count of ten or more. The observed sequence ends 3 residues before the CDR3 terminus, with the missing tail filled in from the germline J gene. The rearrangement uses TRBV20-1 and TRBJ2-7; D unresolved. The ends were cut back, 0 bases at V and 4 bases at J, with 7 bases in the middle. The CDR3 extends over 12 amino acids. Germline V lookup: CDR1 DFQATT, CDR2 SNEGSKA (reference sequence). The sequenced CDR3 bases are TGCAGTGCTAGAGAACAGCTATACGAG. This gives the protein CSAREQLYE. From start to end, the CDR3 is CSAREQLYEQYF.